The 4 T cell receptor beta chains below all came from one sample that was sequenced in a study of blood T cell repertoires in COVID-19. Profiled with immunoSEQ multiplex PCR; TCRdb holds only in-frame clones, not every one. The table has fewer than 200,000 clones, around 88% seen once. The specimen sequenced was PBMCs or T cells enriched from blood (not recorded which). These receptors were collected from a woman aged 45-65 years in a cohort exposed to, infected with or recovered from COVID-19 (not recorded which).

In this sample, this clone turned up a few times. The V and J genes are TRBV2 and TRBJ1-6; weak D call: TRBD1 (5 bases). Germline CDR1 reads SNHLY; CDR2 reads FYNNEI. The CDR3 is 13 residues long. Trimming removed 8 bases at V and 7 bases at J, with 12 bases between. CDR3 protein: CASLGQLNSPLHF. DNA of the CDR3: TGTGCCAGCCTGGGGCAGCTAAATTCACCCCTCCACTTT. The full variable domain, with the rest looked up from reference TRBV2 and TRBJ1-6, is EPEVTQTPSHQVTQMGQEVILRCVPISNHLYFYWYRQILGQKVEFLVSFYNNEISEKSEIFDDQFSVERPDGSNFTLKIRSTKLEDSAMYFCASLGQLNSPLHFGNGTRLTVT.

This clone was seen more than once but under ten times. The chain recombines TRBV9 with TRBJ1-4, with a possible D match to TRBD1 (6 bases). Trimming pared 4 bases from V and 4 bases from J, leaving 14 bases between. This CDR3 spans 15 amino acids. Germline V gene lookup returns CDR1 SGDLS and CDR2 YYNGEE. The CDR3 DNA follows: TGTGCCAGCAGCTCCCAACAGGGACATAATGAAAAACTGTTTTTT. Translated, it gives CASSSQQGHNEKLFF. Looking up the rest from reference TRBV9 and TRBJ1-4 gives the full variable domain: DSGVTQTPKHLITATGQRVTLRCSPRSGDLSVYWYQQSLDQGLQFLIQYYNGEERAKGNILERFSAQQFPDLHSELNLSSLELGDSALYFCASSSQQGHNEKLFFGSGTQLSVL.

The chain links TRBV3-1 (or the pseudogene TRBV3-2) to TRBJ2-2; 9 bases line up with TRBD1. CDR1 and CDR2 (germline): LGHDT, YNNKEL (reference sequence). This CDR3 has 17 amino acids. Trimming took 1 base from V and 2 from J; bases not matched to a gene: 5. Here the CDR3 DNA reads TGTGCCAGCAGCCAAGGGACAGGGGAAAGAAACACCGGGGAGCTGTTTTTT. This encodes CASSQGTGERNTGELFF.

This clone was detected only a few times. This chain uses TRBV7-9 with TRBJ2-7; D may be TRBD2 (5 bases). The CDR3 extends over 13 amino acids. V lost 5 bases, J lost 5 bases, and 13 bases lay in between. The germline CDR1 and CDR2 sequences are SEHNR and FQNEAQ (reference sequence). The CDR3 loop is CASSAISVNEQYF. CDR3 DNA sequence: TGTGCCAGCAGCGCCATTAGCGTCAACGAGCAGTACTTC.